One sample yielded the 21 T cell receptor delta chains listed below, sequenced in a study of Vδ1+ human thymocytes. The study's findings and limits: Thymic TRG and TRD repertoires appeared highly polyclonal, with Gaussian CDR3 length distributions.

These receptors have no identified antigens. Sequences come from RNA converted to cDNA by reverse transcription. CDR3 amplicons came from multiplex PCR with pooled V-gene forward and constant-region reverse primers. With CATT, TCRdb re-called clones from the multiplex PCR reads. This table has tens of thousands of delta-chain clones, about 31% appearing once. Sequencing used Vdelta1+ gamma-delta thymocytes from the thymus. Regarding subset: FACS-sorted CD3+ TCRalphabeta- TCRVdelta1+ TCRVdelta2- thymocytes. The receptors were sampled from a boy under three years old who had congenital heart surgery.

This clone was counted a single time. This sequence joins TRDV1 and TRDJ1; the D gene is possibly TRDD3 (5 bases). In germline, CDR1 is TSWWSYY, CDR2 QGS. The germline V and J ends were trimmed by 0 bases and 1 base, with 30 bases remaining between them. This CDR3 spans 22 amino acids. The CDR3 nucleotides read TGTGCTCTTGGGGAACTAGGTTGTGCTCAGGGGAATGATGGGGTAGTCACCGATAAACTCATCTTT. It encodes CALGELGCAQGNDGVVTDKLIF.

Regarding this clone: With a much larger clone just one base away, this may be a read error. Other DNA sequences in this specimen translate into the identical CDR3. This rearrangement joins TRDV2 to TRDJ3, with 9 bases that match TRDD3. The length of the CDR3 is 24 residues. CDR1 and CDR2 (germline): GEAIGNYY, EKD. CDR3 sequence (DNA): TGTGCCTGTGGCCGGAAGTCTTATTCGGGGATACGCTCCCTGAGCTCCTGGGACACCCGGCAGATGTTTTTC. Translated: CACGRKSYSGIRSLSSWDTRQMFF.

The rearrangement uses TRDV1 and TRDJ1; 8 positions agree with TRDD3. From germline, CDR1 is TSWWSYY and CDR2 QGS. The CDR3 has 21 amino acids. After removal of 4 bases from V and 3 bases from J, the junction contained 25 bases not matched to a gene. CDR3 in amino acids: CALGAIPFDGYWGSHADKLIF. The CDR3 DNA follows: TGTGCTCTTGGGGCTATTCCCTTCGATGGATACTGGGGGTCCCACGCCGATAAACTCATCTTT.

With regard to this clone: This specimen includes other DNA sequences encoding the same CDR3. This chain connects TRDV1 to TRDJ1; perhaps TRDD3 as D (5 bases). This CDR3 has 19 amino acids. Germline CDR1 and CDR2: TSWWSYY and QGS. V lost 2 bases and J lost 0, with 22 bases in between. CDR3 protein: CALGERIVGYGWYTDKLIF. CDR3 sequence (DNA): TGTGCTCTTGGGGAAAGGATTGTGGGGTATGGCTGGTACACCGATAAACTCATCTTT.

This clone came up once. This chain uses TRDV1 with TRDJ1; tentatively, D is TRDD3 (6 bases). The CDR3 is made up of 26 amino acids. The V and J ends lost 0 bases and 2 bases respectively, with 43 bases between them. Germline-derived CDR1 and CDR2 are TSWWSYY and QGS. The CDR3 DNA reads TGTGCTCTTGGGGAACTAGGGTTCCCGTTGCGGGTGGGGGCCACACTACAGGGGACCTTAACCGATAAACTCATCTTT. The encoded protein is CALGELGFPLRVGATLQGTLTDKLIF.

This clone occurred a few times. V gene TRDV1 combines with J gene TRDJ1; D perhaps matches TRDD2 (6 bases). The V end lost 2 bases, the J end lost 0 bases, and 25 bases lay between the germline ends. This CDR3 comprises 20 residues. In germline, CDR1 is TSWWSYY, CDR2 QGS. CDR3 DNA: TGTGCTCTTGGGGAAGCCTCCTACGAGGGGGGCGTTATGTACACCGATAAACTCATCTTT. Translation gives CALGEASYEGGVMYTDKLIF.

The V and J genes are TRDV1 and TRDJ1; 7 bases map to TRDD3. CDR3 length: 18 amino acids. The trim removed 2 bases at V and 1 base at J, leaving 13 bases unmatched. Germline loops: CDR1 TSWWSYY, CDR2 QGS. The CDR3 nucleotides are TGTGCTCTTGGGGAATTTTGGGGGGATTGGTCCGCCACCGATAAACTCATCTTT. Its translation: CALGEFWGDWSATDKLIF.

This clone has only a few counts. V usage is TRDV1 and J usage is TRDJ1; TRDD3 agrees at 10 bases. CDR1 TSWWSYY and CDR2 QGS come from the germline V gene. The CDR3 runs to 21 residues. Trimming removed 4 bases from V and 1 base from J; junction bases left unmatched: 21. The CDR3 reads CALGGLQGGGYAGVVTDKLIF. In DNA, the CDR3 is TGTGCTCTTGGGGGACTTCAAGGCGGGGGATACGCGGGAGTGGTCACCGATAAACTCATCTTT.

For this clone: Being one base from a much bigger clone, this may be a read error. The V call is TRDV2, the J call TRDJ1, with 9 bases matching TRDD3. Germline V gives CDR1 GEAIGNYY, CDR2 EKD. The CDR3 is 16 residues long. V shed 6 bases, J shed 0 bases, and the junction held 10 bases outside the gene matches. The CDR3 loop reads CACNPGGSPYTDKLIF. CDR3 nucleotide sequence: TGTGCCTGTAATCCTGGGGGATCCCCCTACACCGATAAACTCATCTTT.

This chain links TRDV1 with TRDJ1; D is undetermined. V lost 3 bases and J 0 bases, leaving 20 bases between the germline ends. The germline gives CDR1 TSWWSYY, CDR2 QGS. The CDR3 loop spans 18 amino acids. The CDR3 coding sequence is TGTGCTCTTGGGGAGCCCTCTTATCAGGGGCTGTACACCGATAAACTCATCTTT. This encodes CALGEPSYQGLYTDKLIF.

For this clone: Other DNA sequences within the sample encode an identical CDR3. The chain combines TRDV1 with TRDJ1, with 8 bases lining up with TRDD3. CDR1 and CDR2 (germline): TSWWSYY, QGS. This CDR3 region has 18 residues. The junction had 16 bases not matched to a gene; V was cut back by 4 bases and J by 3 bases. For the CDR3, the DNA is TGTGCTCTTGGGGGAAAGGGGCTGGTCGGGGATACCCCCGATAAACTCATCTTT. It translates to CALGGKGLVGDTPDKLIF.

With respect to this clone: A much bigger clone sits one base away, suggesting this may be a read error. V is TRDV3 and J is TRDJ2, with 9 bases fitting TRDD2. Germline V gives CDR1 TVYSNPD, CDR2 GDNSRS (reference sequence). J gave up 1 base and V 4 bases, and 22 bases lay outside the gene matches. This CDR3 has 20 amino acids. CDR3: CASPSLPTGPGEFLTAQLFF. The CDR3 DNA reads as TGTGCCTCCCCGAGCCTTCCTACGGGACCGGGGGAGTTTTTGACAGCACAACTCTTCTTT.

Only a few counts were recorded for this clone. Other DNA sequences in this sample translate to the same CDR3. V is TRDV1 and J is TRDJ1; 12 bases are shared with TRDD3. Germline V gene data show CDR1 as TSWWSYY and CDR2 as QGS. The CDR3 length is 20 residues. V trimming: 7 bases; J trimming: 5 bases; junction bases outside the gene matches: 23. The CDR3 protein is CALEGGEVTGGYPWTDKLIF. The CDR3 DNA reads as TGTGCTCTTGAGGGCGGGGAGGTTACTGGGGGATACCCTTGGACTGATAAACTCATCTTT.

Points on this clone: This may stem from a read error, because a much larger clone lies one nucleotide away. Within the sample, other DNA sequences also encode this same CDR3. The chain links TRDV2 to TRDJ3; 9 bases are a match to TRDD3. In germline, CDR1 is GEAIGNYY, CDR2 EKD. The V segment lost 3 bases and the J segment 0 bases; nucleotides outside the gene matches: 11. CDR3 length: 20 residues. This chain's CDR3 is CACDVVLGDSNSWDTRQMFF. DNA of the CDR3: TGTGCCTGTGACGTAGTCCTGGGGGATTCCAACTCCTGGGACACCCGACAGATGTTTTTC.

Concerning this clone: Other nucleotide sequences from this sample produce the same CDR3. The gene calls are TRDV1 and TRDJ1, with a tentative D call TRDD3 (6 bases). The V gene's germline CDR1 is TSWWSYY and CDR2 QGS. Trimming stripped 0 bases from V and 0 bases from J, with 17 bases between. This CDR3 spans 18 amino acids. The CDR3 DNA sequence: TGTGCTCTTGGGGAACTCGGCGCCTCTGGGGATTACACCGATAAACTCATCTTT. Protein product: CALGELGASGDYTDKLIF.

This clone occurred once. This sequence may be a read error, since a much larger clone differs from it by one base. V gene TRDV1 combines with J gene TRDJ1; D call uncertain. V was clipped by 2 bases and J by 1 base, with 11 bases between them. The CDR3 runs 15 residues. Germline assignment: CDR1 TSWWSYY and CDR2 QGS. The CDR3 sequence: CALGEESPLTDKLIF. The CDR3 DNA sequence: TGTGCTCTTGGGGAAGAATCACCTCTCACCGATAAACTCATCTTT.

This chain connects TRDV1 to TRDJ1; tentatively, D is TRDD2 or TRDD3 (6 bases each). This CDR3 region has 16 residues. V lost 4 bases to trimming and J lost 7 bases, with 22 bases between them. Germline V CDR1 and CDR2: TSWWSYY, QGS. The CDR3 DNA reads TGTGCTCTTGGGGTCCTTCCCCCTACTGGGCTTACTAAACTCATCTTT. Translation: CALGVLPPTGLTKLIF.

The V call is TRDV1, the J call TRDJ1, with TRDD3 matching over 10 bases. In germline, CDR1 is TSWWSYY, CDR2 QGS. The CDR3 extends over 20 amino acids. J gave up 2 bases and V 3 bases, and 18 bases lay outside the gene matches. The DNA of the CDR3 is TGTGCTCTTGGGGATTTCCTCGTTCCGGGCTTACTGGGGGATACCGATAAACTCATCTTT. As protein: CALGDFLVPGLLGDTDKLIF.

This clone was seen only a few times. The rearrangement joins TRDV1 to TRDJ1; tentative D call: TRDD2 (5 bases). CDR3 size: 22 residues. The V gene's germline CDR1 is TSWWSYY and CDR2 QGS. V lost 2 bases to trimming and J lost 7 bases, with 38 bases between them. CDR3 loop: CALGETGGVLTSTPILLGKLIF. CDR3 DNA: TGTGCTCTTGGGGAAACGGGCGGGGTATTGACCTCAACCCCGATCCTTCTCGGTAAACTCATCTTT.

V and J are TRDV1 and TRDJ1; D unresolved. CDR3 size: 20 residues. The V and J ends lost 3 bases and 0 bases respectively, with 26 bases between them. The germline gives CDR1 TSWWSYY, CDR2 QGS. CDR3: CALGERGLNVDLEYTDKLIF. CDR3 in DNA: TGTGCTCTTGGGGAGAGGGGCCTAAATGTCGACTTGGAGTACACCGATAAACTCATCTTT.

V gene TRDV1 combines with J gene TRDJ1; TRDD3 matches at 9 bases. The CDR3 has 22 amino acids. Germline V CDR1 and CDR2: TSWWSYY, QGS. Unmatched junction bases numbered 20, after V lost 0 bases and J lost 0 bases. The CDR3 protein is CALGELLGLSQTSGGYTDKLIF. DNA for the CDR3: TGTGCTCTTGGGGAACTTCTTGGCCTTTCCCAGACTTCTGGGGGATACACCGATAAACTCATCTTT.